This T cell receptor (beta chain) comes out of a study of blood T cell repertoires in COVID-19. Study summary: Collection of acute and convalescent COVID-19 samples took place in the United States, Italy and Spain. PBMCs, B-cell-depleted T cells, or T cells provided the cDNA or gDNA that made up the material.

As processed by the authors: Estimation of nucleated cell counts relied on the amplification of reference gene primers. Sequencing was performed with immunoSEQ multiplex PCR; in TCRdb, only in-frame clones are kept and a portion is missing. The V and J calls and the clone size are those of that table, but D and trimming were determined from the DNA. Of about 83,000 clones listed, approximately 90% were seen once; the top ten hold less than 3.5%. Source material: peripheral blood. The TCR originated in a woman between 50 and 59 years old with active or convalescent COVID-19.

The CDR3 sequence is CAISVGQNTEAFF. Here the CDR3 DNA reads TGTGCCATCAGTGTGGGGCAGAACACTGAAGCTTTCTTT. V gene TRBV10-3 combines with J gene TRBJ1-1; weak D call: TRBD1 (5 bases). This CDR3 contains 13 residues. Germline-derived CDR1 and CDR2 are ENHRY and SYGVKD. The V end lost 4 bases, the J end lost 1 base, and 7 bases lay between the germline ends.